This T cell receptor beta chain comes out of a study of blood T cell repertoires in COVID-19. Across the whole study: The United States, Italy and Spain supplied acute and convalescent COVID-19 samples. From T cells, B-cell-depleted T cells, or PBMCs came the material, which was cDNA or gDNA.

Source study methods: Reference gene primer amplification gave nucleated cell count estimates. Profiled with immunoSEQ multiplex PCR; TCRdb holds only in-frame clones, not every one. Clone size and the V and J calls come from that table; the DNA yielded D and trimming. The repertoire consists of 250,000 to 400,000 clones, with approximately 88% occurring once and the leading ten covering approximately 1.6%. The Seattle patients, enrolled during active infection, were followed longitudinally. V was shortened by 10 bases and J by 2 bases, with 21 bases between the two germline ends. This CDR3 contains 17 residues. The germline V gene has CDR1 MGHDK and CDR2 SYGVNS.

Sequencing was carried out using peripheral blood. The source of this sequence is a woman aged 25 to 39 with COVID-19, enrolled during active disease. The chain links TRBV25-1 to TRBJ1-6; possible D gene TRBD1, 5 bases. The CDR3 DNA is TGTGCCAATAGCAGTACGTCAGGGTCGCCCTATAATTCACCCCTCCACTTT. This translates into CANSSTSGSPYNSPLHF.